The clone carrying this T cell receptor beta chain was counted once. This sample is drawn from a study of control samples from healthy donors and cancer patients. CDR1 and CDR2 from the germline V gene are SGHAT and FQNNGV. This CDR3 has 19 residues. Unmatched junction bases numbered 9, after V lost 5 bases and J lost 0 bases. Assay: immunoSEQ multiplex PCR; the TCRdb copy retains only in-frame clones and omits some. This sample has about 45,000 clones, with around 70% found just once. This sequence was found in a male donor with melanoma. V usage is TRBV11-2 and J usage is TRBJ2-1, with 14 bases lining up with TRBD2. The sample was formalin-fixed, paraffin-embedded tissue. For the CDR3, the DNA is TGTGCCAGCAGCCAGGGACTAGCGGGAGAGTTGAGCTCCTACAATGAGCAGTTCTTC. This gives the protein CASSQGLAGELSSYNEQFF.